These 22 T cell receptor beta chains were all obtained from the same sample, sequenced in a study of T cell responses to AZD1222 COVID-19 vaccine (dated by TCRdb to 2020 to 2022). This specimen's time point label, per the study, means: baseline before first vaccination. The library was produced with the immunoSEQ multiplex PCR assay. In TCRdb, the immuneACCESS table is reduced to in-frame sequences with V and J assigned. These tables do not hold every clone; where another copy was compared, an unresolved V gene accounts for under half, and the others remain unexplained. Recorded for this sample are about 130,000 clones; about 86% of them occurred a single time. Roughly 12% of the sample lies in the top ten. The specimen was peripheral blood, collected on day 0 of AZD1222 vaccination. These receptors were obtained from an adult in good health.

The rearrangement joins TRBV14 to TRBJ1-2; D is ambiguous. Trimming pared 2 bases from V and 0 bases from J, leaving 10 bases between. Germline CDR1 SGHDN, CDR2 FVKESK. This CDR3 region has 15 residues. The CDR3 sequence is CASSQRPGANYGYTF. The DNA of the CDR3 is TGTGCCAGCAGCCAACGACCGGGAGCTAACTATGGCTACACCTTC. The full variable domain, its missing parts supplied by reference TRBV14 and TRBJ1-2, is EAGVTQFPSHSVIEKGQTVTLRCDPISGHDNLYWYRRVMGKEIKFLLHFVKESKQDESGMPNNRFLAERTGGTYSTLKVQPAELEDSGVYFCASSQRPGANYGYTFGSGTRLTVV.

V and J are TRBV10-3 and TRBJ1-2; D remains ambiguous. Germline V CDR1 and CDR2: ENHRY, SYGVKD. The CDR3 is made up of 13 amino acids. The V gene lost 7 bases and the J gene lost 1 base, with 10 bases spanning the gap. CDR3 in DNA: TGTGCCATCACCCCGGACCTTAACTATGGCTACACCTTC. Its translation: CAITPDLNYGYTF.

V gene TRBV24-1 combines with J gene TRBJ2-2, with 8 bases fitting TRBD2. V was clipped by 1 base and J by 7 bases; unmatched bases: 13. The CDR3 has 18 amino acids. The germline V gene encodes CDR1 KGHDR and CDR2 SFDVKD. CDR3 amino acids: CATSDFSSVGGAVGELFF. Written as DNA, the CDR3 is TGTGCCACCAGTGATTTTTCGTCTGTCGGGGGGGCGGTCGGGGAGCTGTTTTTT.

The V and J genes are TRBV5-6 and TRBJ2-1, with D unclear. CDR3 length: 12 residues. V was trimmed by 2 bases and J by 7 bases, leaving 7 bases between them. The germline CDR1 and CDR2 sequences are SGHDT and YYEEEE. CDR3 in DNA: TGTGCCAGCAGCTTATACTTGAATGAGCAGTTCTTC. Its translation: CASSLYLNEQFF.

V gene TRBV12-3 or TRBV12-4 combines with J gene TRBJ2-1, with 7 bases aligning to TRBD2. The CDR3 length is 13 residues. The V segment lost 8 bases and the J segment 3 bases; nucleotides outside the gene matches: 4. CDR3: CASGWEGYNEQFF. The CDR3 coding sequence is TGTGCCAGCGGGTGGGAGGGCTACAATGAGCAGTTCTTC.

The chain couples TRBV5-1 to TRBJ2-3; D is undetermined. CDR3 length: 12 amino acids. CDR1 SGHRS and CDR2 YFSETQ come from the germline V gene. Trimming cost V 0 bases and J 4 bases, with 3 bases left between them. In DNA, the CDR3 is TGCGCCAGCAGCTTGGAGGCAGATACGCAGTATTTT. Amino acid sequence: CASSLEADTQYF.

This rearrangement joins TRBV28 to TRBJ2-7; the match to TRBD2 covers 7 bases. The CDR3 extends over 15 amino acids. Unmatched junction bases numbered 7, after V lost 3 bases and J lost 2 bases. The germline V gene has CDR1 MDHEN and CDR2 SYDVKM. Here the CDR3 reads CASSFVSSGTYEQYF. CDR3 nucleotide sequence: TGTGCCAGCAGTTTCGTTTCTAGCGGTACCTACGAGCAGTACTTC.

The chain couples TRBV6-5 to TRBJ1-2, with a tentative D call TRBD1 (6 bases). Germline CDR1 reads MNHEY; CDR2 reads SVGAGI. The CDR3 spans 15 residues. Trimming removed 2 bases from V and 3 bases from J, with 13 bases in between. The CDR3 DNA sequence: TGTGCCAGCAGTTACACAGGGCAAATTGACTATGGCTACACCTTC. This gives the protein CASSYTGQIDYGYTF.

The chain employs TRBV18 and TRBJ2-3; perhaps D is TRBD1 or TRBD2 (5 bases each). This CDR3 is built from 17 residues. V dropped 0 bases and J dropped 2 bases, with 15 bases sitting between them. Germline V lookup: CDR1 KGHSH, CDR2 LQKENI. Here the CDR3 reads CASSPPVSGLFTDTQYF. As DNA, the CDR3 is TGTGCCAGCTCACCACCGGTTTCGGGGCTCTTCACAGATACGCAGTATTTT. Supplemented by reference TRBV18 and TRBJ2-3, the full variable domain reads NAGVMQNPRHLVRRRGQEARLRCSPMKGHSHVYWYRQLPEEGLKFMVYLQKENIIDESGMPKERFSAEFPKEGPSILRIQQVVRGDSAAYFCASSPPVSGLFTDTQYFGPGTRLTVL.

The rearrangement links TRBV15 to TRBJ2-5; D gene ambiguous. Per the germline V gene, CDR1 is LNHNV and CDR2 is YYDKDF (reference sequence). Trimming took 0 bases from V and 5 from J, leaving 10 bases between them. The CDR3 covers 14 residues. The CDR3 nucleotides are TGTGCCACCAGCAGAGATCCCACCGGGGAGACCCAGTACTTC. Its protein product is CATSRDPTGETQYF.

The CDR3 DNA is TGCGCCAGCAGACGTGGCCAACTCCTGAACACTGAAGCTTTCTTT. Protein sequence: CASRRGQLLNTEAFF. The V gene is TRBV5-1, the J gene TRBJ1-1; D remains ambiguous. Trimming stripped 5 bases from V and 0 bases from J, with 14 bases between. Looked up from germline, CDR1 is SGHRS and CDR2 is YFSETQ. The CDR3 loop spans 15 amino acids.

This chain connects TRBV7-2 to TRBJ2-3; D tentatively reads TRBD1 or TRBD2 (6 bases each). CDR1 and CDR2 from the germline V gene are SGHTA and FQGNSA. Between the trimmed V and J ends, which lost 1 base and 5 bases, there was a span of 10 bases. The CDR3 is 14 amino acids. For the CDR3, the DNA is TGTGCCAGCAGCTTAGGGGGGGCCGGAGATACGCAGTATTTT. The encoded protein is CASSLGGAGDTQYF.

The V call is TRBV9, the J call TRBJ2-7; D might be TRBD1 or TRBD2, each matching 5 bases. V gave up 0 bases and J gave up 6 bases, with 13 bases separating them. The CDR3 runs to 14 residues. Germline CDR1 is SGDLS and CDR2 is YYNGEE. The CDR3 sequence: CASSVGDRTSEQYF. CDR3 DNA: TGTGCCAGCAGCGTAGGGGACCGTACGTCCGAGCAGTACTTC.

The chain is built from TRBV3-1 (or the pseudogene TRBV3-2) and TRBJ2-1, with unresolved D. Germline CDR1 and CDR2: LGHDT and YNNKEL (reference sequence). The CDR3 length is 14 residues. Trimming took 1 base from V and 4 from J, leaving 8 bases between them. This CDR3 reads CASSQGDIYNEQFF. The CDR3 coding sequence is TGTGCCAGCAGCCAAGGTGATATTTACAATGAGCAGTTCTTC.

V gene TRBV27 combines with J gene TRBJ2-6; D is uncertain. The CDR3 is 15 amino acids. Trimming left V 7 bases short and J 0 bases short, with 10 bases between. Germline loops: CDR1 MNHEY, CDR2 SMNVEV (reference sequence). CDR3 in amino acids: CASKWSISGANVLTF. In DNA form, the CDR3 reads TGTGCCAGCAAGTGGAGCATCTCTGGGGCCAACGTCCTGACTTTC.

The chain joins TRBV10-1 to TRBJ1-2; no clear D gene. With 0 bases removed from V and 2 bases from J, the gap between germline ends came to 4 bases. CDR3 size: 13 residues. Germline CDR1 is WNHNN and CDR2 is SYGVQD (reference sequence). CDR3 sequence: CASSESPNYGYTF. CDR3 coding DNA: TGCGCCAGCAGTGAGTCTCCCAACTATGGCTACACCTTC.

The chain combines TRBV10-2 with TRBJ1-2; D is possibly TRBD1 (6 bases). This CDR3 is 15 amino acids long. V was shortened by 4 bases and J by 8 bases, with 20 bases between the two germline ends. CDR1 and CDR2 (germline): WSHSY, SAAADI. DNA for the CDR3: TGCGCCAGCAGTGCACCCGGGACACCGAGTCGGGGCTACACCTTC. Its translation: CASSAPGTPSRGYTF.

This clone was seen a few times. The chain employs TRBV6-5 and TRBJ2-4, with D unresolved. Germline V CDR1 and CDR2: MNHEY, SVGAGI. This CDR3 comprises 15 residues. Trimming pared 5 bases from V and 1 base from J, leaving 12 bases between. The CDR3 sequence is CASSPHESAKNIQYF. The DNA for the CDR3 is TGTGCCAGCAGTCCCCATGAGTCGGCCAAAAACATTCAGTACTTC.

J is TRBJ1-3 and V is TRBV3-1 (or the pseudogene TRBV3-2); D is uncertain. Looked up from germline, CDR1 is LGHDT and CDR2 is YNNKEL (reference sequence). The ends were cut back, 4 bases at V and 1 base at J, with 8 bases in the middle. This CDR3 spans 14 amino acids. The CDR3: CASSPTASGNTIYF. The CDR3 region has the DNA TGTGCCAGCAGCCCGACCGCGTCTGGAAACACCATATATTTT.

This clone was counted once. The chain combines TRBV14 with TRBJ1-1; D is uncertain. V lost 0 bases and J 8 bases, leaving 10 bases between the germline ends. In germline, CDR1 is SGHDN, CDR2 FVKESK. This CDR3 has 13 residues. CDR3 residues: CASSQDSPTEAFF. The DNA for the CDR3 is TGTGCCAGCAGCCAAGATTCCCCAACAGAAGCTTTCTTT.

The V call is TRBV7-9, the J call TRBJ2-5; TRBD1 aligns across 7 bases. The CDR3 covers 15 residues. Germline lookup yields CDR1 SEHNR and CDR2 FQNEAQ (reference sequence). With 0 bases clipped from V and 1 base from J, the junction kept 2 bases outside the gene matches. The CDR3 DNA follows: TGTGCCAGCAGCTTAGCAGGGGGCCTCCAAGAGACCCAGTACTTC. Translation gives CASSLAGGLQETQYF. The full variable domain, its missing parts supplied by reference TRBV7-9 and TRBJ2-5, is DTGVSQNPRHKITKRGQNVTFRCDPISEHNRLYWYRQTLGQGPEFLTYFQNEAQLEKSRLLSDRFSAERPKGSFSTLEIQRTEQGDSAMYLCASSLAGGLQETQYFGPGTRLLVL.

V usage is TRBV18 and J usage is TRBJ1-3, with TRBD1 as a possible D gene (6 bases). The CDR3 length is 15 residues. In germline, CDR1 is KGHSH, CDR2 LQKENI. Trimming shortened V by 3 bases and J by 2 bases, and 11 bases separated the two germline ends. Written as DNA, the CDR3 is TGTGCCAGCTCACCCACGACAGGTCCTGGAAACACCATATATTTT. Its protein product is CASSPTTGPGNTIYF.